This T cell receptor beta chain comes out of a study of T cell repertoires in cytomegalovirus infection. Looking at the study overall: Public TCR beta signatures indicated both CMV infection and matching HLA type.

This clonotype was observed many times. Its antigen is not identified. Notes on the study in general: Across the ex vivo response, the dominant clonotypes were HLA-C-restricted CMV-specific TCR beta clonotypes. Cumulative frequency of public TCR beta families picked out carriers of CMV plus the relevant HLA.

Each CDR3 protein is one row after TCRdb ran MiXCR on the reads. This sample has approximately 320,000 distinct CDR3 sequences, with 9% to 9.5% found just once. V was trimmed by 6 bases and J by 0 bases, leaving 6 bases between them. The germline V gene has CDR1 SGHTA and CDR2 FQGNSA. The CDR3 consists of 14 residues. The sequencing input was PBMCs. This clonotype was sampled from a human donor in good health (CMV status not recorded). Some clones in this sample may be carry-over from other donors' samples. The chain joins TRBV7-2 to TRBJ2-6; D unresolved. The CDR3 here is CASSSSSGANVLTF. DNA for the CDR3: TGTGCCAGCAGTTCTAGCTCTGGGGCCAACGTCCTGACTTTC.